This entry lists 7 T cell receptor beta chains sequenced from one sample in a study of lymphopenia after photon versus proton radiotherapy (dated by TCRdb to the late 2010s). Libraries were prepared through the immunoSEQ multiplex PCR assay. TCRdb mirrors the immuneACCESS table, restricted to in-frame sequences. Some clones are absent from its copies; in checked studies, under half trace to an unresolved V gene, and the reason for the others is unknown. The sample table holds roughly 63,000 clones, of which 84% were seen once. 2.1% of the sample is in the top ten clones. Specimen: peripheral blood, collected from a patient treated with proton-based radiotherapy. Receptors originate from a man aged 55 to 70 with pancreatic cancer.

This chain connects TRBV14 to TRBJ1-2, with D possibly TRBD1 on 6 matching bases. From germline, CDR1 is SGHDN and CDR2 FVKESK. V was clipped by 1 base and J by 4 bases, with 7 bases between them. The CDR3 runs to 13 residues. Written as DNA, the CDR3 is TGTGCCAGCAGCCAAGGACAGGTCTATGGCTACACCTTC. Its protein product is CASSQGQVYGYTF.

The J gene is TRBJ1-1, the V gene TRBV5-4; D is undetermined. V lost 0 bases to trimming and J lost 0 bases, with 6 bases between them. CDR3 size: 14 residues. The germline V gene encodes CDR1 SGHNT and CDR2 YYREEE (reference sequence). The CDR3 region is CASSLDKVNTEAFF. CDR3 coding DNA: TGTGCCAGCAGCTTGGACAAGGTGAACACTGAAGCTTTCTTT.

This chain links TRBV18 with TRBJ2-2, with D unresolved. CDR1 and CDR2 from the germline V gene are KGHSH and LQKENI. V was pared by 4 bases and J by 5 bases, with 11 bases between. This CDR3 region has 14 residues. CDR3: CASSQHLETGELFF. CDR3 nucleotide sequence: TGTGCCAGCTCACAGCACCTGGAAACCGGGGAGCTGTTTTTT.

The count of this clone is one. The chain has TRBV28 and TRBJ2-7; D might be TRBD2 (7 bases). The V gene lost 6 bases and the J gene lost 6 bases, with 12 bases spanning the gap. Germline V gene sequence: CDR1 MDHEN, CDR2 SYDVKM. The CDR3 covers 12 residues. The CDR3 spells CASSLRGGEQYF. In DNA, the CDR3 is TGTGCCAGCAGCCTGAGGGGGGGCGAGCAGTACTTC.

This clone was counted a single time. The chain links TRBV11-3 to TRBJ2-3, with D unclear. V was cut by 0 bases and J by 6 bases, with 4 bases left in between. Germline V CDR1 and CDR2: SGHNT, YENEEA. CDR3 length: 12 residues. CDR3 DNA: TGTGCCAGCAGCTTAGAGTGGGATACGCAGTATTTT. Its translation is CASSLEWDTQYF.

The CDR3 DNA follows: TGTGCCAGCAGTTTATATGGGACAGGGCTTGGAAACACCATATATTTT. This sequence encodes CASSLYGTGLGNTIYF. V is TRBV28 and J is TRBJ1-3, with 9 bases aligning to TRBD1. Germline V lookup: CDR1 MDHEN, CDR2 SYDVKM. CDR3 length: 16 residues. The V gene end was trimmed by 1 base and the J gene end by 3 bases; junction bases not matched to a gene: 4.

CDR3 region: CASSKGQGTNTEAFF. The DNA for the CDR3 is TGCGCCAGCAGCAAAGGACAGGGGACGAACACTGAAGCTTTCTTT. The chain has TRBV5-1 and TRBJ1-1; 9 bases are a match to TRBD1. Germline-derived CDR1 and CDR2 are SGHRS and YFSETQ. The CDR3 sequence is 15 residues long. The V gene end was trimmed by 4 bases and the J gene end by 1 base; junction bases not matched to a gene: 5.